This T cell receptor beta chain is drawn from a study of blood T cell repertoires in COVID-19. Overall study: Whether acute or convalescent, the COVID-19 samples came from the United States, Italy and Spain. T cells, B-cell-depleted T cells, or PBMCs provided the cDNA or gDNA that served as material.

Original data processing: For nucleated cells, counts were estimated from reference gene primer amplification. Profiled with immunoSEQ multiplex PCR; TCRdb holds only in-frame clones, not every one. V and J calls and clone size are those listed in that table; D and trimming were worked out from the DNA. The sample records approximately 140,000 clones, more than 80% being singletons. This TCR was recovered from a human donor with acute or convalescent COVID-19. The donor label of this sample is uncertain. The sequenced material came from peripheral blood.

CDR3 sequence reads: CASSLLRDSYNEQFF. In DNA form, the CDR3 reads TGTGCCAGCAGCCTCCTCCGGGACAGTTACAATGAGCAGTTCTTC. The V gene is TRBV6-2 or TRBV6-3, the J gene TRBJ2-1, with 7 bases matching TRBD1. The germline CDR1 and CDR2 sequences are MNHEY and SVGEGT. Trimming cost V 6 bases and J 4 bases; bases outside gene matches: 9. This CDR3 spans 15 amino acids.